Following are 2 T cell receptor beta chains from one sample sequenced in a study of T cell responses to AZD1222 COVID-19 vaccine. Here immunoSEQ multiplex PCR was the method, and the copy in TCRdb shows in-frame clones only, minus some. This table holds 130,000 or so clones, 80% to 90% found once. The source was peripheral blood, collected 28 days after the second AZD1222 dose. All receptors come from an adult who received the AZD1222 COVID-19 vaccine.

The chain recombines TRBV12-3 or TRBV12-4 with TRBJ1-5; TRBD1 agrees at 8 bases. Trimming took 6 bases from V and 7 from J; bases not matched to a gene: 5. The CDR3 totals 13 residues. In DNA form, the CDR3 reads TGTGCCAGCAGGCCAGGGGGCGGCCAGCCCCAGCATTTT. This gives the protein CASRPGGGQPQHF.

V gene TRBV3-1 (or the pseudogene TRBV3-2) combines with J gene TRBJ1-4, with D unclear. Between the trimmed V and J ends, which lost 1 base and 6 bases, there was a span of 6 bases. CDR1 is LGHDT and CDR2 is YNNKEL in the germline V gene (reference sequence). This CDR3 has 13 amino acids. CDR3 coding DNA: TGTGCCAGCAGCCAAGTCTGGGATGAAAAACTGTTTTTT. Residues: CASSQVWDEKLFF.